This note documents a single T cell receptor beta chain sequence. Its antigen is unknown. The entry originates in a study of shared clonotypes between healthy human individuals. TCRdb's copy holds only in-frame clones and misses some; the assay was immunoSEQ multiplex PCR. The table lists over 850,000 clones, 75% to 85% of them singletons. Looked up from germline, CDR1 is LNHNV and CDR2 is YYDKDF (reference sequence). The CDR3 totals 14 residues. The junction had 7 bases not matched to a gene; V was cut back by 5 bases and J by 5 bases. Whole-study results and caveats: Relative to clonotypes present in all four donors, those not shared had lower generation probabilities.

Caucasian adults living in Nashville, Tennessee, provided all samples. Sequencing used memory CD4+ T cells from PBMCs. The subset: CD45RA-negative fraction. This sequence was found in a man aged 18-30 years in good health. Some clones in this sample may be carry-over from other donors' samples. The chain combines TRBV15 with TRBJ2-5; 8 bases line up with TRBD1. Here the CDR3 DNA reads TGTGCCACCAGCGCCCGGACAGGGCGGGAGACCCAGTACTTC. This encodes CATSARTGRETQYF.